Each of the 22 T cell receptor beta chains below was sequenced from the same sample in a study of T cells after yellow fever vaccination. TCRdb reprocessed the 5' RACE reads via MiXCR and lists one record per CDR3 protein. Among hundreds of thousands of distinct CDR3 sequences listed, 3.6% were seen once. Sample: PBMCs, taken on the day of the yellow fever booster vaccination. The receptor set was obtained from a man between 18 and 29 years old who received the YFV17D yellow fever vaccine.

The chain couples TRBV6-6 to TRBJ2-5; weak D call: TRBD1 (6 bases). V gave up 7 bases and J gave up 4 bases, with 13 bases separating them. CDR1 and CDR2 (germline): MNHNY, SVGAGI (reference sequence). This CDR3 contains 13 residues. The CDR3 DNA is TGTGCCAGCACCCGGACAGATCGAGAGACCCAGTACTTC. This encodes CASTRTDRETQYF.

This clonotype was seen at least ten times. V is TRBV5-4 and J is TRBJ2-1; possibly TRBD1 for D (5 bases). The CDR3 contains 12 residues. CDR1 is SGHNT and CDR2 is YYREEE in the germline V gene (reference sequence). V lost 4 bases and J 12 bases, leaving 14 bases between the germline ends. The CDR3: CASSAVAQGQFF. CDR3 bases: TGTGCCAGCAGCGCGGTCGCCCAGGGGCAGTTCTTC.

This clonotype was recorded a few times. The chain links TRBV4-2 to TRBJ1-5; no clear D gene. The CDR3 sequence is 15 residues long. V was pared by 1 base and J by 9 bases, with 16 bases between. CDR1 is LGHNA and CDR2 is YNFKEQ in the germline V gene. The CDR3 is CASSQGRVGPRPQHF. The CDR3 bases are TGTGCCAGCAGCCAAGGGCGTGTGGGCCCCCGGCCCCAGCATTTT.

This clonotype showed up just a few times. This sequence joins TRBV12-3 or TRBV12-4 and TRBJ1-1, with D tentatively TRBD1 (6 bases). The CDR3 spans 14 residues. V gave up 2 bases and J gave up 5 bases, with 12 bases separating them. The CDR3 region has the DNA TGTGCCAGCAGTTTATTACAGGGCTATACTGAAGCTTTCTTT. Its translation: CASSLLQGYTEAFF.

This clonotype was recorded at least ten times. The chain employs TRBV5-5 and TRBJ1-4, with D unresolved. V was clipped by 0 bases and J by 3 bases, with 9 bases between them. CDR3 size: 15 residues. Germline V gene data show CDR1 as SGHKS and CDR2 as YYEKEE (reference sequence). CDR3 region: CASSLVGRPNEKLFF. The DNA of the CDR3 is TGTGCCAGCAGCTTGGTTGGCCGGCCTAATGAAAAACTGTTTTTT. Together with reference TRBV5-5 and TRBJ1-4, the CDR3 gives the full variable domain: DAGVTQSPTHLIKTRGQQVTLRCSPISGHKSVSWYQQVLGQGPQFIFQYYEKEERGRGNFPDRFSARQFPNYSSELNVNALLLGDSALYLCASSLVGRPNEKLFFGSGTQLSVL.

The chain joins TRBV18 to TRBJ2-1; D not certain. Germline values: CDR1 KGHSH, CDR2 LQKENI. V dropped 2 bases and J dropped 5 bases, with 7 bases sitting between them. This CDR3 has 13 residues. The CDR3 region is CASSPSSDNEQFF. Written as DNA, the CDR3 is TGTGCCAGCTCACCATCGTCGGACAATGAGCAGTTCTTC.

This clonotype was detected only a few times. The chain combines TRBV7-8 with TRBJ2-1; TRBD2 matches 7 bases. Germline V lookup: CDR1 SGHVS, CDR2 FQNEAQ. Trimming cost V 5 bases and J 8 bases; bases outside gene matches: 12. The CDR3 runs to 15 residues. The CDR3 is CASSPRSGVWYEQFF. CDR3 coding DNA: TGTGCCAGCAGCCCCCGGAGCGGGGTGTGGTATGAGCAGTTCTTC.

This clonotype was seen ten or more times. V usage is TRBV5-1 and J usage is TRBJ2-3, with TRBD2 matching over 8 bases. Germline values: CDR1 SGHRS, CDR2 YFSETQ. The V and J ends lost 0 bases and 0 bases, in that order; junction bases with no gene match: 9. The CDR3 contains 18 residues. The CDR3 sequence: CASSLGVAGSSSTDTQYF. CDR3 bases: TGCGCCAGCAGCTTGGGGGTAGCGGGGAGCTCAAGCACAGATACGCAGTATTTT.

Notes on this clonotype: This could be a read error, since a much larger clone is one nucleotide away. This chain connects TRBV29-1 to TRBJ2-3; D is undetermined. The CDR3 length is 13 residues. Germline loops: CDR1 SQVTM, CDR2 ANQGSEA. The CDR3 bases are TGCAGCGGTGACTTTCCGAGCACAGATACGCTGTATTTT. The encoded protein is CSGDFPSTDTLYF.

The rearrangement uses TRBV7-9 and TRBJ1-2; TRBD1 might be the D (6 bases). Trimming shortened V by 8 bases and J by 5 bases, and 21 bases separated the two germline ends. The CDR3 runs 15 residues. Germline V gene sequence: CDR1 SEHNR, CDR2 FQNEAQ (reference sequence). The CDR3 reads CASGDTSHASYGYTF. In DNA form, the CDR3 reads TGTGCCAGCGGGGACACTAGCCACGCCTCGTATGGCTACACCTTC.

This clonotype showed up many times. The chain uses TRBV5-1 and TRBJ2-2; 8 nucleotides align to TRBD1. The V gene's germline CDR1 is SGHRS and CDR2 YFSETQ. CDR3 length equals 16 residues. J lost 1 base, V lost 7 bases, and 9 bases had no gene match. The CDR3 protein is CASRQGGQVNTGELFF. Here the CDR3 DNA reads TGCGCCAGCCGTCAAGGGGGACAGGTGAACACCGGGGAGCTGTTTTTT. The full variable domain, in which reference TRBV5-1 and TRBJ2-2 provide the parts outside the CDR3, is KAGVTQTPRYLIKTRGQQVTLSCSPISGHRSVSWYQQTPGQGLQFLFEYFSETQRNKGNFPGRFSGRQFSNSRSEMNVSTLELGDSALYLCASRQGGQVNTGELFFGEGSRLTVL.

The rearrangement links TRBV5-4 to TRBJ2-5; possible D gene TRBD2, 5 bases. This CDR3 contains 14 residues. Trimming took 1 base from V and 3 from J, leaving 10 bases between them. Germline loops: CDR1 SGHNT, CDR2 YYREEE (reference sequence). For the CDR3, the DNA is TGTGCCAGCAGCTTGATGGACTCGGAAGAGACCCAGTACTTC. It is translated as CASSLMDSEETQYF.

The CDR3: CASSARLAGAEDTQYF. The CDR3 DNA reads TGCGCCAGCAGCGCCCGACTAGCGGGGGCGGAAGATACGCAGTATTTT. This sequence joins TRBV5-1 and TRBJ2-3; 12 bases line up with TRBD2. CDR3 length: 16 amino acids. J was trimmed by 5 bases and V by 4 bases; bases with no gene match: 8. The germline V gene has CDR1 SGHRS and CDR2 YFSETQ.

In its sample, this clonotype was seen many times. This chain links TRBV4-3 with TRBJ2-1; D might be TRBD2 (6 bases). V lost 0 bases and J 7 bases, leaving 7 bases between the germline ends. CDR3 size: 13 residues. From germline, CDR1 is LGHNA and CDR2 YSLEER. The DNA for the CDR3 is TGCGCCAGCAGCCAAGAGGGAGGAAATGAGCAGTTCTTC. Translated: CASSQEGGNEQFF.

This clonotype has at least ten counts. The rearrangement links TRBV12-3 or TRBV12-4 to TRBJ1-3; D unclear. The CDR3 runs to 13 residues. V dropped 8 bases and J dropped 4 bases, with 12 bases sitting between them. This CDR3 reads CASPVTVGNTIYF. The CDR3, as DNA: TGTGCCAGCCCGGTAACAGTGGGAAACACCATATATTTT.

In its sample, this clonotype was seen many times. This chain uses TRBV20-1 with TRBJ2-3, with TRBD2 as a possible D gene (5 bases). Looked up from germline, CDR1 is DFQATT and CDR2 is SNEGSKA (reference sequence). The CDR3 is 14 amino acids. Trimming took off 2 bases at V and 1 base at J, with 10 bases between the two ends. CDR3 DNA: TGCAGTGCTAGACTAGGAGGACGCACAGATACGCAGTATTTT. Encoded protein: CSARLGGRTDTQYF.

The V call is TRBV11-2, the J call TRBJ2-7; D possibly corresponds to TRBD1 (5 bases). The CDR3 consists of 15 residues. V dropped 2 bases and J dropped 2 bases, with 13 bases sitting between them. Germline values: CDR1 SGHAT, CDR2 FQNNGV. The CDR3 loop reads CASSLSVGETYEQYF. The DNA of the CDR3 is TGTGCCAGCAGCTTATCAGTAGGGGAAACCTACGAGCAGTACTTC.

The table lists this clonotype with many counts. The V call is TRBV7-9, the J call TRBJ1-6; the D is unclear. The CDR3 consists of 11 residues. Trimming shortened V by 5 bases and J by 12 bases, and 8 bases separated the two germline ends. Germline lookup yields CDR1 SEHNR and CDR2 FQNEAQ (reference sequence). This CDR3 is CASSIYGPLHF. In DNA form, the CDR3 reads TGTGCCAGCAGCATATATGGACCCCTCCACTTT.

There are a few counts of this clonotype. V usage is TRBV4-1 and J usage is TRBJ1-3, with 8 bases lining up with TRBD1. The CDR3 covers 16 residues. The ends lost 3 bases at V and 4 bases at J; junction bases unmatched: 8. Germline CDR1 and CDR2: MGHRA and YSYEKL. The CDR3 region is CASSHDRGYYGNTIYF. The CDR3 bases are TGCGCCAGCAGCCACGACAGGGGATATTACGGAAACACCATATATTTT.

Ten or more counts support this clonotype. The chain carries TRBV7-2 and TRBJ2-5; 9 bases are shared with TRBD2. CDR1 is SGHTA, CDR2 FQGNSA, per germline. The CDR3 length is 16 residues. The junction had 8 bases not matched to a gene; V was cut back by 4 bases and J by 2 bases. CDR3 loop: CASSSLAGRTQETQYF. The CDR3, as DNA: TGTGCCAGCAGCTCTCTAGCGGGGAGAACTCAAGAGACCCAGTACTTC.

The sample holds a few counts of this clonotype. V and J are TRBV24-1 and TRBJ1-5, with 10 bases identical to TRBD1. Per germline, CDR1 KGHDR and CDR2 SFDVKD. Trimming removed 9 bases from V and 4 bases from J; junction bases left unmatched: 2. This CDR3 comprises 13 residues. CDR3 region: CATGQGENQPQHF. The CDR3 DNA is TGTGCCACCGGACAGGGGGAAAATCAGCCCCAGCATTTT.

V usage is TRBV7-9 and J usage is TRBJ1-6, with 9 bases fitting TRBD1. The germline V gene has CDR1 SEHNR and CDR2 FQNEAQ (reference sequence). V shed 3 bases and J 7 bases; nucleotides not matched to a gene: 7. The CDR3 length is 16 residues. The CDR3 sequence is CASSFAGQGRNSPLHF. The CDR3 nucleotides read TGTGCCAGCAGCTTTGCGGGACAGGGCCGCAATTCACCCCTCCACTTT.